This is a list of T cell receptor beta chains from one sample in a study of technical replicates of blood from four donors. Sequenced by immunoSEQ multiplex PCR; TCRdb stores in-frame clones only, minus some. The table has about 70,000 clones, just under 97% seen once. The specimen was T cells isolated from PBMCs. The receptor set was obtained from a human donor in good health. Both conserved end residues are part of each CDR3. The D gene is left open where the match is weak. The size entry is marked missing in some rows and otherwise reads once, few, many or a size class.

TRBD1	TRBV2	TRBJ2-5	14	.	TGTGCCAGCAGTAACGACAGGGGGCGGGAGACCCAGTACTTC	CASSNDRGRETQYF
.	TRBV5-1	TRBJ2-2	15	.	TGCGCCAGCGAGACAGGGACTTATAACACCGGGGAGCTGTTTTTT	CASETGTYNTGELFF
TRBD1	TRBV28	TRBJ2-1	17	.	TGTGCCAGCAGCCTACGGAGTACAGGGGGCTCCTACAATGAGCAGTTCTTC	CASSLRSTGGSYNEQFF
TRBD1	TRBV7-2	TRBJ1-6	17	.	TGTGCCAGCAGCTTAGGGGACAGGGGTTCCTATAATTCACCCCTCCACTTT	CASSLGDRGSYNSPLHF
.	TRBV5-1	TRBJ1-1	13	.	TGCGCCAGCAGCACTACAGGGAACACTGAAGCTTTCTTT	CASSTTGNTEAFF
TRBD2	TRBV5-1	TRBJ2-7	13	.	TGCGCCAGCAGCCGGGAGGGCTTCAACGAGCAGTACTTC	CASSREGFNEQYF
TRBD1	TRBV5-1	TRBJ2-5	14	once	TGCGCCAGCGCCGGACAGGGGGCTTTAGAGACCCAGTACTTC	CASAGQGALETQYF
.	TRBV10-3	TRBJ1-1	15	.	TGTGCCATCAGTGAGTCCGGGGGGATGAACACTGAAGCTTTCTTT	CAISESGGMNTEAFF
.	TRBV30	TRBJ1-5	14	.	TGTGCCTGGAGCGGAGACAGATTATATCAGCCCCAGCATTTT	CAWSGDRLYQPQHF
TRBD1	TRBV18	TRBJ2-4	17	few	TGTGCCAGCTCAGCCTACAGGGGAAGGGTGGCCAAAAACATTCAGTACTTC	CASSAYRGRVAKNIQYF
TRBD2	TRBV7-8	TRBJ2-7	15	.	TGTGCCAGCAGCTCCCTCAGCGGGAACCCCTACGAGCAGTACTTC	CASSSLSGNPYEQYF
.	TRBV5-4	TRBJ2-7	12	.	TGTGCCAGCAGACTTCAGGAAGGCGAGCAGTACTTC	CASRLQEGEQYF
TRBD1	TRBV27	TRBJ2-7	15	.	TGTGCCAGCAGTTTAGGGGGCAGGGGGTCGGACGAGCAGTACTTC	CASSLGGRGSDEQYF
TRBD1	TRBV4-1	TRBJ1-1	14	.	TGCGCCAGCAGCCAAGGAGGGGGCCTTGGCGAAGCTTTCTTT	CASSQGGGLGEAFF
.	TRBV29-1	TRBJ1-6	13	.	TGCAGCGTTCGGAGGGAAACAAATTCACCCCTCCACTTT	CSVRRETNSPLHF
TRBD1	TRBV27	TRBJ2-2	16	once	TGTGCCAGCAGTCAGTTAGGGACAGCGAACACCGGGGAGCTGTTTTTT	CASSQLGTANTGELFF
.	TRBV14	TRBJ2-1	15	.	TGTGCCAGCAGCCAGTTCAGGAGGGCTTTGTATGAGCAGTTCTTC	CASSQFRRALYEQFF
.	TRBV28	TRBJ2-6	16	.	TGTGCCAGCAGTTTTCTTGGGGCGCTAGGGGCCAACGTCCTGACTTTC	CASSFLGALGANVLTF
.	TRBV7-9	TRBJ1-2	15	.	TGTGCCAGCAGCTTTAGGGCTCCGGAGGCTGGTGGCTACACCTTC	CASSFRAPEAGGYTF
.	TRBV28	TRBJ1-5	17	.	TGTGCCAGCAGCGTTGACAGTGGACCCTATAGCAATCAGCCCCAGCATTTT	CASSVDSGPYSNQPQHF
TRBD2	TRBV28	TRBJ2-7	16	.	TGTGCCAGCAGTTTATACATCGCGGGAGCTCTTCGTGAGCAGTACTTC	CASSLYIAGALREQYF
TRBD2	TRBV5-1	TRBJ2-1	16	.	TGCGCCAGCAGCTTTCTAGCGGGATGGGGTGGGGATGAGCAGTTCTTC	CASSFLAGWGGDEQFF
.	TRBV5-6	TRBJ1-2	17	.	TGTGCCAGCAGCTTGGTAGGTTCCAGGGACTTTAACTATGGCTACACCTTC	CASSLVGSRDFNYGYTF
.	TRBV28	TRBJ1-2	14	.	TGTGCCAGCAGCTCTTCGGCAAGGGGGGGAGGCTACACCTTC	CASSSSARGGGYTF
.	TRBV2	TRBJ1-1	14	.	TGTGCCAGCAAGGGGACGTGGGGGGACACTGAAGCTTTCTTT	CASKGTWGDTEAFF
TRBD2	TRBV6-6	TRBJ2-7	15	.	TGTGCCAGCAGTTACTCCGGGAGGACTAGCGGCGAGCAGTACTTC	CASSYSGRTSGEQYF
.	TRBV18	TRBJ2-7	15	.	TGTGCCAGCTCACCCGCCCCGGGATATAATTACGAGCAGTACTTC	CASSPAPGYNYEQYF
.	TRBV4-1	TRBJ2-5	12	.	TGCGCCAGCAGCCAAGATGAGGAGACCCAGTACTTC	CASSQDEETQYF
.	TRBV6-1	TRBJ2-5	16	.	TGTGCCAGCAGTGGGCCCCCGCTCCCCGCACAGGAGACCCAGTACTTC	CASSGPPLPAQETQYF
TRBD1	TRBV6-6	TRBJ2-2	15	.	TGTGCCAGCAGTTACCAGTGGACAGGGGCCGGGGAGCTGTTTTTT	CASSYQWTGAGELFF
.	TRBV5-4	TRBJ2-2	12	.	TGTGCCAGCAGCTTCGGCACCGGGGAGCTGTTTTTT	CASSFGTGELFF
.	TRBV30	TRBJ1-6	15	.	TGTGCCTGGGGACACTCACGGGGAGGGTATTCACCCCTCCACTTT	CAWGHSRGGYSPLHF
.	TRBV29-1	TRBJ1-4	12	.	TGCAGCGTTGGGGAGGCAGGCGAAAAACTGTTTTTT	CSVGEAGEKLFF
TRBD2	TRBV6-1	TRBJ2-7	15	.	TGTGCCAGCAGGGCCGATATTGCGGGAGGATACGAGCAGTACTTC	CASRADIAGGYEQYF
.	TRBV10-3	TRBJ2-1	17	.	TGTGCCATCAGTGACGCGAAAGCGGTCAGTCCCTACAATGAGCAGTTCTTC	CAISDAKAVSPYNEQFF
.	TRBV4-1	TRBJ1-4	14	.	TGCGCCAGCAGCCTCGGTACAACTAATGAAAAACTGTTTTTT	CASSLGTTNEKLFF
.	TRBV1	TRBJ1-1	15	.	TGCACCAGCAGCCAAGTCAGGGTGAGAGCCACTGAAGCTTTCTTT	CTSSQVRVRATEAFF
.	TRBV5-1	TRBJ1-1	15	.	TGCGCCAGCAGCCCCTATGGTGAGGGTGAAGTTGAAGCTTTCTTT	CASSPYGEGEVEAFF
TRBD1	TRBV29-1	TRBJ2-1	13	.	TGCAGCGTTCGACAGGGCGCCTACAATGAGCAGTTCTTC	CSVRQGAYNEQFF
.	TRBV14	TRBJ1-2	13	.	TGTGCCAGCAGCTCGTCCAGGGTCGGTGGCTACACCTTC	CASSSSRVGGYTF
TRBD1	TRBV5-1	TRBJ1-6	18	.	TGCGCCAGCAGCCCCGGGACAGGGGGCTCTGTGAATAATTCACCCCTCCACTTT	CASSPGTGGSVNNSPLHF
.	TRBV9	TRBJ1-4	13	.	TGTGCCAGCAGCGTAAGCAGGGGTGAAAAACTGTTTTTT	CASSVSRGEKLFF
.	TRBV15	TRBJ2-3	17	.	TGTGCCACCAGCAGAGATTGGAGGGGCGGGACCACAGATACGCAGTATTTT	CATSRDWRGGTTDTQYF
.	TRBV7-9	TRBJ2-5	15	.	TGTGCCAGCAGCTTAACCCGGGGGAGTGGGGAGACCCAGTACTTC	CASSLTRGSGETQYF
.	TRBV6-4	TRBJ2-7	14	.	TGTGCCAGCAGTGAGGGACACGGCTCCTACGAGCAGTACTTC	CASSEGHGSYEQYF
.	TRBV28	TRBJ2-3	13	.	TGTGCCAGCAGTTTACGGGGGACAGATACGCAGTATTTT	CASSLRGTDTQYF
TRBD1	TRBV19	TRBJ1-5	15	once	TGTGCCAAGATCAACTACAAGGGGGCCAATCAGCCCCAGCATTTT	CAKINYKGANQPQHF
TRBD1	TRBV2	TRBJ1-6	16	.	TGTGCCAGCAGTGGGACAGGGGGTATTCGAAATTCACCCCTCCACTTT	CASSGTGGIRNSPLHF
.	TRBV7-9	TRBJ1-2	14	.	TGTGCCAGCAGCTTAGGGGGGGGAATACGTGGCTACACCTTC	CASSLGGGIRGYTF
.	TRBV21-1	TRBJ2-5	15	.	TGTGCCAGCAGCACTACTAGCGGGAGCATGGAGACCCAGTACTTC	CASSTTSGSMETQYF
.	TRBV27	TRBJ1-6	20	.	TGTGCCAGCAGAAACCAAAGGGGGACACCACTCAGCTCCTATAATTCACCCCTCCACTTT	CASRNQRGTPLSSYNSPLHF
TRBD1	TRBV29-1	TRBJ2-1	13	.	TGCAGCGTCTACAGGGGCTGGCGGAATGAGCAGTTCTTC	CSVYRGWRNEQFF
.	TRBV18	TRBJ2-5	13	.	TGTGCCAGCTCACCGCCCACGGTCGAGACCCAGTACTTC	CASSPPTVETQYF
.	TRBV7-9	TRBJ2-3	12	once	TGTGCCAGCAGCTTAGAGGGGAATACGCAGTATTTT	CASSLEGNTQYF
.	TRBV5-1	TRBJ2-1	13	.	TGCGCCAGCACGTTCCACCAGGGGAATGAGCAGTTCTTC	CASTFHQGNEQFF
TRBD1	TRBV4-1	TRBJ1-1	16	.	TGCGCCAGCAGCCAAGTAGGGACAGGGGGGGACACTGAAGCTTTCTTT	CASSQVGTGGDTEAFF
TRBD2	TRBV7-2	TRBJ2-1	14	.	TGTGCCAGCAGCTTAAGTGCCCTAGCGGAAGAGCAGTTCTTC	CASSLSALAEEQFF
TRBD2	TRBV5-6	TRBJ2-1	16	.	TGTGCCAGCAGCTTGGCGGGACTAGCGATCGTCAATGAGCAGTTCTTC	CASSLAGLAIVNEQFF
.	TRBV11-3	TRBJ2-7	14	.	TGTGCCAGCAGCGCGGGTAACTCTCCCTACGAGCAGTACTTC	CASSAGNSPYEQYF